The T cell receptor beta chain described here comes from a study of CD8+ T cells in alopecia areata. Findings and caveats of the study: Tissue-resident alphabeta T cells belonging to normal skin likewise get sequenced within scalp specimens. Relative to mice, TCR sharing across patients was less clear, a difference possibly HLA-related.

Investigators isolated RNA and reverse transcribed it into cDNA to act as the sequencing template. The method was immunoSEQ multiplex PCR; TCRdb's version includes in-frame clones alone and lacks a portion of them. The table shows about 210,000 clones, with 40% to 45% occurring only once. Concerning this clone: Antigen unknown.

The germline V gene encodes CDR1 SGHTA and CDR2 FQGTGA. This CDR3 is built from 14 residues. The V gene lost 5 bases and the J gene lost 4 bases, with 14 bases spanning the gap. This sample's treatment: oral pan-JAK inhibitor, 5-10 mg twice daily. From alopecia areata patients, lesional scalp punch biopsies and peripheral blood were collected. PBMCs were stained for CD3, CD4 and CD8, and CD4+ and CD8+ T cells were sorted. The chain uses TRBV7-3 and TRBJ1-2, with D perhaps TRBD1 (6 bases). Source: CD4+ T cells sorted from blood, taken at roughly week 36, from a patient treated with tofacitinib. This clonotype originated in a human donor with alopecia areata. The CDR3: CASSPDGGSYGYTF. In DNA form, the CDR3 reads TGTGCCAGCAGCCCCGATGGGGGCAGCTATGGCTACACCTTC.